The 6 T cell receptor beta chains below were found in one sample sequenced in a study of response to subunit inactivated influenza vaccine. MiXCR, run by TCRdb on the RT-PCR reads, gives a single entry per CDR3 protein. The data contain about 540,000 distinct CDR3 sequences, approximately 22% of them singletons. The same data also went into a second study, on T cells expressing NK-cell markers. From that study: TCR beta cDNA was generated via 5'RACE template switching incorporating UMIs.

The sample in question was CD4+ T cells sorted from PBMCs, obtained about 11 days after vaccination. These receptors came from a man aged 50-59 years who received an inactivated influenza vaccine.

The chain carries TRBV7-2 and TRBJ2-3, with D maybe TRBD2 (6 bases). V was clipped by 3 bases and J by 6 bases, with 13 bases between them. CDR1 is SGHTA, CDR2 FQGNSA, per germline. The CDR3 spans 14 residues. The CDR3 sequence: CASSFGSSADTQYF. The CDR3 DNA reads TGTGCCAGCAGCTTCGGGAGTAGCGCCGATACGCAGTATTTT.

The CDR3, as DNA: TGCGCCAGCAGCCTTTTGGACAGGGGAAACTCCTACGAGCAGTACTTC. This translates into CASSLLDRGNSYEQYF. The chain recombines TRBV5-1 with TRBJ2-7; TRBD1 agrees at 9 bases. Unmatched junction bases numbered 8, after V lost 4 bases and J lost 0 bases. The CDR3 spans 16 residues. The germline gives CDR1 SGHRS, CDR2 YFSETQ.

This clonotype has only a few counts. The genes are TRBV6-4 and TRBJ1-2; no firm D call. CDR3 size: 13 residues. Trimming shortened V by 4 bases and J by 2 bases, and 8 bases separated the two germline ends. Germline CDR1 and CDR2: MRHNA and SNTAGT. The CDR3 here is CASSVSENYGYTF. CDR3 nucleotides: TGTGCCAGCAGTGTAAGCGAGAACTATGGCTACACCTTC.

The chain employs TRBV2 and TRBJ1-2, with 7 bases aligning to TRBD1. V lost 5 bases to trimming and J lost 6 bases; unmatched junction nucleotides: 3. Germline lookup yields CDR1 SNHLY and CDR2 FYNNEI. CDR3 length: 12 amino acids. The CDR3 DNA sequence: TGTGCCAGCAGTCCTCAGGGGGATGGCTACACCTTC. Amino acid sequence: CASSPQGDGYTF.

The chain uses TRBV20-1 and TRBJ1-1; D is ambiguous. The germline V gene has CDR1 DFQATT and CDR2 SNEGSKA (reference sequence). V lost 4 bases and J 3 bases, leaving 9 bases between the germline ends. The CDR3 runs 12 residues. The CDR3, as DNA: TGCAGTGCTATACGCCTTTACACTGAAGCTTTCTTT. Protein sequence: CSAIRLYTEAFF.

V gene TRBV9 combines with J gene TRBJ2-5; 7 nucleotides align to TRBD2. Germline V gives CDR1 SGDLS, CDR2 YYNGEE. CDR3 length: 15 amino acids. The J segment lost 5 bases and the V segment lost 4 bases, leaving 11 bases of the junction unmatched. The CDR3 DNA follows: TGTGCCAGCAGCCCAGCGGCGGGAGCAATCGAGACCCAGTACTTC. The encoded protein is CASSPAAGAIETQYF.